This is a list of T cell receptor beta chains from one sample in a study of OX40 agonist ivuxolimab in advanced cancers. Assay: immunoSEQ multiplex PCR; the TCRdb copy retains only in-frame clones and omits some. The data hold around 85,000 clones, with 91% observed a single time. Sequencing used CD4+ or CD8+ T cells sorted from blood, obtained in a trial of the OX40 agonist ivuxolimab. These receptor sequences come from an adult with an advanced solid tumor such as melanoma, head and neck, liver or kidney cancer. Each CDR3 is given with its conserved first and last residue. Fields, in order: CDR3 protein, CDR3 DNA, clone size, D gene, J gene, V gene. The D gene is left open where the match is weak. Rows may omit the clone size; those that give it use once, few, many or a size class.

CAISEEIGIAGGGEQFF,TGTGCCATCAGTGAGGAGATTGGAATTGCGGGGGGAGGAGAGCAGTTCTTC,once,TRBD2,TRBJ2-1,TRBV10-3
CASSHGGQYNEQFF,TGTGCCAGCAGCCATGGCGGACAATACAATGAGCAGTTCTTC,NA,NA,TRBJ2-1,TRBV4-2
CSVHAQIGNEQFF,TGCAGCGTTCACGCACAAATTGGCAATGAGCAGTTCTTC,NA,NA,TRBJ2-1,TRBV29-1
CASSWIRGDTQYF,TGTGCCAGCAGTTGGATTCGCGGGGATACGCAGTATTTT,NA,NA,TRBJ2-3,TRBV6-6
CASSLGDPAEAFF,TGTGCCAGCAGCTTAGGTGACCCTGCTGAAGCTTTCTTT,NA,NA,TRBJ1-1,TRBV7-2
CASSQVFDGNEKLFF,TGCGCCAGCAGCCAAGTGTTCGACGGGAATGAAAAACTGTTTTTT,NA,NA,TRBJ1-4,TRBV4-3
CASSIQLWDRIYEQYF,TGTGCCAGTAGTATTCAATTGTGGGACAGGATCTACGAGCAGTACTTC,NA,TRBD1,TRBJ2-7,TRBV19
CASSAYEQYF,TGTGCCAGCAGTGCATACGAGCAGTACTTC,NA,NA,TRBJ2-7,TRBV6-1
CASSPQPYSNQPQHF,TGTGCCAGCAGCCCTCAGCCCTATAGCAATCAGCCCCAGCATTTT,NA,NA,TRBJ1-5,TRBV6-5
CAWSVGDTEAFF,TGTGCCTGGAGTGTAGGGGACACTGAAGCTTTCTTT,few,NA,TRBJ1-1,TRBV30
CASSQYARGPSDEQYF,TGTGCCAGCAGCCAATACGCGCGGGGACCTTCCGACGAGCAGTACTTC,NA,NA,TRBJ2-7,TRBV5-5
CASSLPLANYGYTF,TGTGCCAGCAGCCTACCGCTGGCTAACTATGGCTACACCTTC,few,NA,TRBJ1-2,TRBV5-6
CASSPTGSSGNTIYF,TGTGCCAGCAGCCCGACAGGGTCCTCTGGAAACACCATATATTTT,once,TRBD1,TRBJ1-3,TRBV9
CSVWAGKRVPLFMGELFF,TGCAGCGTTTGGGCAGGGAAAAGGGTCCCTCTTTTCATGGGGGAGCTGTTTTTT,NA,NA,TRBJ2-2,TRBV29-1
CASSQEGTITGELFF,TGTGCCAGCAGCCAAGAAGGGACAATCACCGGGGAGCTGTTTTTT,NA,NA,TRBJ2-2,TRBV4-2
CASSGSGGYSYNEQFF,TGTGCCAGCAGCGGCTCCGGCGGGTACTCCTACAATGAGCAGTTCTTC,NA,NA,TRBJ2-1,TRBV9
CASGNGRIQPQHF,TGTGCTAGTGGTAACGGACGGATTCAGCCCCAGCATTTT,NA,NA,TRBJ1-5,TRBV12-5
CASSPPGQGAHGYTF,TGTGCCAGCAGTCCCCCGGGACAGGGGGCTCATGGCTACACCTTC,NA,TRBD1,TRBJ1-2,TRBV28
CASSGTTSGANVLTF,TGTGCCAGCAGCGGAACTACCTCTGGGGCCAACGTCCTGACTTTC,NA,NA,TRBJ2-6,TRBV9
CASSLAVTDTQYF,TGTGCCAGCAGCTTAGCGGTCACAGATACGCAGTATTTT,NA,NA,TRBJ2-3,TRBV7-9
CASSLWYGVEQFF,TGTGCCAGCAGCTTATGGTATGGTGTTGAGCAGTTCTTC,NA,NA,TRBJ2-1,TRBV7-9
CSVEDRGGHVNEQFF,TGCAGCGTTGAAGATCGAGGGGGGCACGTTAATGAGCAGTTCTTC,NA,NA,TRBJ2-1,TRBV29-1
CASSPQQGPVREPQHF,TGTGCCAGCAGTCCGCAACAGGGGCCGGTGAGGGAGCCCCAGCATTTT,NA,TRBD1,TRBJ1-5,TRBV28
CASSLRTSGSTDTQYF,TGTGCCAGCAGCTTACGGACTAGCGGATCCACAGATACGCAGTATTTT,NA,TRBD2,TRBJ2-3,TRBV7-3
CASSPRQGAHSGNTIYF,TGTGCCAGCAGCCCCCGACAGGGGGCCCACTCTGGAAACACCATATATTTT,NA,TRBD1,TRBJ1-3,TRBV7-9
CASRVGGGKNTEAFF,TGTGCCAGCAGAGTCGGGGGGGGTAAGAACACTGAAGCTTTCTTT,NA,NA,TRBJ1-1,TRBV27
CASRHRHTYSGNTIYF,TGTGCCAGCCGTCACCGCCATACATACTCTGGAAACACCATATATTTT,NA,NA,TRBJ1-3,TRBV28
CASSLHLSQPQHF,TGTGCCAGCAGCTTACATCTAAGTCAGCCCCAGCATTTT,NA,NA,TRBJ1-5,TRBV6-5
CSVVTNYGYTF,TGCAGCGTTGTGACTAACTATGGCTACACCTTC,NA,NA,TRBJ1-2,TRBV29-1